This entry features one T cell receptor beta chain sequence. This record belongs to a study of blood T cell repertoires in COVID-19. At the level of the study: Italy, Spain and the United States were the sources of the convalescent and acute COVID-19 samples.

Per germline, CDR1 MGHDK and CDR2 SYGVNS. The length of the CDR3 is 15 residues. Trimming removed 6 bases from V and 1 base from J, with 15 bases in between. In the original processing: Amplification from reference gene primers served as the basis for estimated nucleated cell counts. Assay: immunoSEQ multiplex PCR; the TCRdb copy retains only in-frame clones and omits some. V, J and clone size were drawn from that table, and D and trimming were deduced from the DNA. The repertoire consists of 650,000 to 800,000 clones, with more than 80% occurring once and the leading ten covering 0.2% to 0.3%. This chain joins TRBV25-1 and TRBJ1-1; D gene unclear. The sample taken for sequencing was peripheral blood. The TCR sequence derives from a woman aged 18-35 years with acute or convalescent COVID-19. The CDR3 bases are TGTGCCAGCAGGGGGTTCGGGGAGGCGAACACTGAAGCTTTCTTT. Translating it yields CASRGFGEANTEAFF.